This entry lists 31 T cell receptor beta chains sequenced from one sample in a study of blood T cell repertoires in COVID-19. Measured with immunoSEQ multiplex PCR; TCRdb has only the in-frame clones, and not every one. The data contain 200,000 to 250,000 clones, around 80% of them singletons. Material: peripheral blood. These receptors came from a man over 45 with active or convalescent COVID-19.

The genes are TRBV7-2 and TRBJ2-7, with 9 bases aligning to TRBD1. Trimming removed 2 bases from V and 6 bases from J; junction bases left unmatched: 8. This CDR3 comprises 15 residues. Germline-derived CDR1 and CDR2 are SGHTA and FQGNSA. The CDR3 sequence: CASSLRGTGIGEQYF. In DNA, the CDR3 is TGTGCCAGCAGCTTAAGAGGGACAGGGATTGGCGAGCAGTACTTC. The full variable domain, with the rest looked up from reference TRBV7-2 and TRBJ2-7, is GAGVSQSPSNKVTEKGKDVELRCDPISGHTALYWYRQSLGQGLEFLIYFQGNSAPDKSGLPSDRFSAERTGGSVSTLTIQRTQQEDSAVYLCASSLRGTGIGEQYFGPGTRLTVT.

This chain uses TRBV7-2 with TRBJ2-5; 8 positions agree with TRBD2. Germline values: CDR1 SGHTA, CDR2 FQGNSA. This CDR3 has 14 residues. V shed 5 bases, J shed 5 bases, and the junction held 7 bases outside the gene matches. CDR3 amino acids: CASSTGGAGETQYF. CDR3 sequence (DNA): TGTGCCAGCAGCACCGGGGGGGCGGGGGAGACCCAGTACTTC.

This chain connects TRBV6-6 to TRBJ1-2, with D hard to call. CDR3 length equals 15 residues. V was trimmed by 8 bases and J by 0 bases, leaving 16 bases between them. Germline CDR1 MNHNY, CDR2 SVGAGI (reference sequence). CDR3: CASLLAGRANYGYTF. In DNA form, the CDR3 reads TGTGCCAGCCTCTTAGCGGGTCGTGCTAACTATGGCTACACCTTC.

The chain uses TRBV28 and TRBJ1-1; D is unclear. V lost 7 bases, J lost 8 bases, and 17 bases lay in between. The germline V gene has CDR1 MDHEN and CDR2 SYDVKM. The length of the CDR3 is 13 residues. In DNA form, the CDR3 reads TGTGCCAGCACCAAAACCCCCTCAGGAGAAGCTTTCTTT. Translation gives CASTKTPSGEAFF.

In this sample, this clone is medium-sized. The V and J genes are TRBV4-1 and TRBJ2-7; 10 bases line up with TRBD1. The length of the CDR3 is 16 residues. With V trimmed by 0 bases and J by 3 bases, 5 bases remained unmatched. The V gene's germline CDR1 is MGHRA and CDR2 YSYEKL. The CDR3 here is CASSQEAGTGVYEQYF. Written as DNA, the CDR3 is TGCGCCAGCAGCCAAGAAGCCGGGACAGGGGTCTACGAGCAGTACTTC.

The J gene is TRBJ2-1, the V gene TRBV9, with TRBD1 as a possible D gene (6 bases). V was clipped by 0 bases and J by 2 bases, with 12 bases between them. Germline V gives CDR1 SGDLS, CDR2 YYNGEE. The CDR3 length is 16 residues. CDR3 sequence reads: CASSVGGGRAYNEQFF. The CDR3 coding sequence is TGTGCCAGCAGCGTAGGAGGGGGACGGGCCTACAATGAGCAGTTCTTC.

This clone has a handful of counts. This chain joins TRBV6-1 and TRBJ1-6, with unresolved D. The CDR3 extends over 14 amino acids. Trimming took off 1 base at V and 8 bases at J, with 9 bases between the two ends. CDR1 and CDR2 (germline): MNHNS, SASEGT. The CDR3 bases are TGTGCCAGCAGTGAAGGAGGGAATTATTCACCCCTCCACTTT. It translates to CASSEGGNYSPLHF.

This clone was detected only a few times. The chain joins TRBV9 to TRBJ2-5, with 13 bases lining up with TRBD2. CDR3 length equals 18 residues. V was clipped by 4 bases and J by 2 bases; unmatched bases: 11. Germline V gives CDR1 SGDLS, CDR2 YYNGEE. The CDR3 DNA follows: TGTGCCAGCAGCTCGGGACTAGCGGGGTCCGTAGGGCAAGAGACCCAGTACTTC. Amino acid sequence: CASSSGLAGSVGQETQYF. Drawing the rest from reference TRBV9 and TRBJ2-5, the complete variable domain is DSGVTQTPKHLITATGQRVTLRCSPRSGDLSVYWYQQSLDQGLQFLIQYYNGEERAKGNILERFSAQQFPDLHSELNLSSLELGDSALYFCASSSGLAGSVGQETQYFGPGTRLLVL.

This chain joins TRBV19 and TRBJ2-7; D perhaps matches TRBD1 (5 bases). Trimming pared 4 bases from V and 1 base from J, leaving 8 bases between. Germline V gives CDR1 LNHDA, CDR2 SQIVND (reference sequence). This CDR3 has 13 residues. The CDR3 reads CASSTGPSYEQYF. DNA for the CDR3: TGTGCCAGTAGTACAGGGCCTTCCTACGAGCAGTACTTC.

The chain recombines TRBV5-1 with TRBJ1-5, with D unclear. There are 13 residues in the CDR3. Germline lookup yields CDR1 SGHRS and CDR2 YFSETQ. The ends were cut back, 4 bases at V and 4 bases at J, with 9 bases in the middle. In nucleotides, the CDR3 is TGCGCCAGCAGCCCCGGGGAGAATCAGCCCCAGCATTTT. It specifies CASSPGENQPQHF.

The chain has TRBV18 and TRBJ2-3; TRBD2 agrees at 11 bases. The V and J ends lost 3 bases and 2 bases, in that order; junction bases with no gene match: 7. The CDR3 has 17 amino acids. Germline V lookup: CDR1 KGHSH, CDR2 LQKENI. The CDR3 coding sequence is TGTGCCAGCTCACCGCCAGTAGCGGGGGGGGCCACAGATACGCAGTATTTT. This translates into CASSPPVAGGATDTQYF.

CDR3 residues: CASSVGAGSRGYTF. The CDR3 bases are TGTGCCAGCAGCGTAGGGGCAGGGTCTCGCGGCTACACCTTC. This chain connects TRBV9 to TRBJ1-2; possible D gene TRBD1, 5 bases. CDR3 length: 14 amino acids. CDR1 is SGDLS and CDR2 is YYNGEE in the germline V gene. The ends were cut back, 0 bases at V and 8 bases at J, with 14 bases in the middle.

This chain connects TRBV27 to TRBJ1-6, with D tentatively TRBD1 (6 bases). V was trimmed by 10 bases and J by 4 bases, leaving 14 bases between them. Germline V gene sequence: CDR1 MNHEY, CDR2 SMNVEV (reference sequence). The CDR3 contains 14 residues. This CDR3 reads CATGGDTYNSPLHF. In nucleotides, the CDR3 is TGTGCCACCGGGGGGGACACTTATAATTCACCCCTCCACTTT.

The CDR3 sequence: CASSIRPGGRLSNQPQHF. DNA for the CDR3: TGTGCCAGTAGTATACGTCCAGGAGGACGGTTGAGCAATCAGCCCCAGCATTTT. The genes are TRBV19 and TRBJ1-5; no clear D gene. The CDR3 is 18 residues long. CDR1 LNHDA and CDR2 SQIVND come from the germline V gene (reference sequence). Trimming removed 2 bases from V and 1 base from J, with 18 bases in between. Full variable domain (missing parts from reference TRBV19 and TRBJ1-5): DGGITQSPKYLFRKEGQNVTLSCEQNLNHDAMYWYRQDPGQGLRLIYYSQIVNDFQKGDIAEGYSVSREKKESFPLTVTSAQKNPTAFYLCASSIRPGGRLSNQPQHFGDGTRLSIL.

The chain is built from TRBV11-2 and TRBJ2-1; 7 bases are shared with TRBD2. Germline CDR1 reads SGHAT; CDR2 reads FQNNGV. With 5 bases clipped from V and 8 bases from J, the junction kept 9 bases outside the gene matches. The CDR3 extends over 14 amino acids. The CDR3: CASSPGGGDHEQFF. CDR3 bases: TGTGCCAGCAGCCCGGGGGGAGGGGATCATGAGCAGTTCTTC.

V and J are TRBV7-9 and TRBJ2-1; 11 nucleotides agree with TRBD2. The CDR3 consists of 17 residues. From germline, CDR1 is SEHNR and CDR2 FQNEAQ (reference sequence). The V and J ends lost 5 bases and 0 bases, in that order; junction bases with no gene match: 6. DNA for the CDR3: TGTGCCAGCAGCCCCCGCGGACTAGCGGGCTCCTACAATGAGCAGTTCTTC. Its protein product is CASSPRGLAGSYNEQFF. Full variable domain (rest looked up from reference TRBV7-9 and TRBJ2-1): DTGVSQNPRHKITKRGQNVTFRCDPISEHNRLYWYRQTLGQGPEFLTYFQNEAQLEKSRLLSDRFSAERPKGSFSTLEIQRTEQGDSAMYLCASSPRGLAGSYNEQFFGPGTRLTVL.

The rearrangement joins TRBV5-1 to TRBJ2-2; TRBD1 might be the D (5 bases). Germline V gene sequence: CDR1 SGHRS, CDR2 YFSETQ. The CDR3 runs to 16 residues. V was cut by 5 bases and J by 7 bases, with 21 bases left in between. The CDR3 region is CASSEQGPFGVGELFF. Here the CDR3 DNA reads TGCGCCAGCAGTGAGCAGGGTCCCTTCGGTGTCGGGGAGCTGTTTTTT.

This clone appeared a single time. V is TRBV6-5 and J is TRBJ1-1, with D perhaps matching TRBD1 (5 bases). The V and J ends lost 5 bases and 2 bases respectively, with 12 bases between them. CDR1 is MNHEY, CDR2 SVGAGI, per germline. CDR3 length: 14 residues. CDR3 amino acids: CASSRGGRNTEAFF. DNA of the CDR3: TGTGCCAGCAGTAGGGGAGGTAGAAACACTGAAGCTTTCTTT.

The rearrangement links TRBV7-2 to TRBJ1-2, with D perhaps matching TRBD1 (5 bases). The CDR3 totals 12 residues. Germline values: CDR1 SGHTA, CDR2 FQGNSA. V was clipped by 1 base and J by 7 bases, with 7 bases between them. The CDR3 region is CASSLVQGGYTF. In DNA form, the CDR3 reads TGTGCCAGCAGCTTAGTCCAGGGTGGCTACACCTTC. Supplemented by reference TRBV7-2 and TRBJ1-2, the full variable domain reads GAGVSQSPSNKVTEKGKDVELRCDPISGHTALYWYRQSLGQGLEFLIYFQGNSAPDKSGLPSDRFSAERTGGSVSTLTIQRTQQEDSAVYLCASSLVQGGYTFGSGTRLTVV.

The CDR3 reads CASSPIQGKLGTGELFF. CDR3 sequence (DNA): TGCGCCAGCAGCCCGATACAGGGGAAATTGGGCACCGGGGAGCTGTTTTTT. The chain couples TRBV5-1 to TRBJ2-2, with TRBD1 matching 7 bases. Germline trimming cut 4 bases from V and 4 bases from J; bases unmatched to any gene: 13. Germline CDR1 reads SGHRS; CDR2 reads YFSETQ. The CDR3 length is 17 residues.

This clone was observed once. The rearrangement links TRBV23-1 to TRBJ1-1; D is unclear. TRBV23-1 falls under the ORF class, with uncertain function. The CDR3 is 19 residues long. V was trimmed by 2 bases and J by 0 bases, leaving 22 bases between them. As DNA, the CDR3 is TGCGCCAGCAGTCAAACCACGCGACGGAAGCGTTACATGAACACTGAAGCTTTCTTT. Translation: CASSQTTRRKRYMNTEAFF.

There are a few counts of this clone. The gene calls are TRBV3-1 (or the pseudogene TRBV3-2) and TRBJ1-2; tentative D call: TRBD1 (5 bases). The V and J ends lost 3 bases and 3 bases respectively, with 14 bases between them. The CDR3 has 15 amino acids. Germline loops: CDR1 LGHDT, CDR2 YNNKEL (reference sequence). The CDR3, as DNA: TGTGCCAGCAGCCATGGCCGGGGGAGGGACTATGGCTACACCTTC. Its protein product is CASSHGRGRDYGYTF.

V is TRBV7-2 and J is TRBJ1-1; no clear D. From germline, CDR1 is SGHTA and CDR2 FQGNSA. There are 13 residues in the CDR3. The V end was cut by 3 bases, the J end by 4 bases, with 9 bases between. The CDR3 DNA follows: TGTGCCAGCAGCTTGGAGGTGGGCACTGAAGCTTTCTTT. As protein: CASSLEVGTEAFF.

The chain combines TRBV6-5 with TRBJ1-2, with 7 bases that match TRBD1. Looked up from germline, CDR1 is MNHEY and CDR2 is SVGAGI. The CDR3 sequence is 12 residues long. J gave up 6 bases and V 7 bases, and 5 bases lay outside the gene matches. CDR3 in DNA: TGTGCCAGCACTCATACAGGGGATGGCTACACCTTC. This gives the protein CASTHTGDGYTF.

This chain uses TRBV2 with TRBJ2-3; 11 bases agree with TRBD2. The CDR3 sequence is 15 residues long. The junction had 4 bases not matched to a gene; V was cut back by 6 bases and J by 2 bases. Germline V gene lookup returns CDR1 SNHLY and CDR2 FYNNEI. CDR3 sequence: CASSGTSGNTDTQYF. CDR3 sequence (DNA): TGTGCCAGCAGCGGGACTAGCGGTAACACAGATACGCAGTATTTT.

This CDR3 is CASSTNSQRYGYTF. In nucleotides, the CDR3 is TGTGCCTCAAGTACGAACAGCCAACGTTATGGCTACACCTTC. The rearrangement uses TRBV6-5 and TRBJ1-2, with D unclear. This CDR3 spans 14 amino acids. V dropped 11 bases and J dropped 5 bases, with 21 bases sitting between them. Germline CDR1 reads MNHEY; CDR2 reads SVGAGI.

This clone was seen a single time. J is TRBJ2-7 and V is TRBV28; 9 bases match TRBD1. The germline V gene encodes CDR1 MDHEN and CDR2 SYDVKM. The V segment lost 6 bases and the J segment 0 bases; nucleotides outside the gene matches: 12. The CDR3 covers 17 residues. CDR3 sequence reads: CASRPRTGTGTSYEQYF. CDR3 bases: TGTGCCAGCAGGCCTAGGACCGGGACAGGGACCTCCTACGAGCAGTACTTC.

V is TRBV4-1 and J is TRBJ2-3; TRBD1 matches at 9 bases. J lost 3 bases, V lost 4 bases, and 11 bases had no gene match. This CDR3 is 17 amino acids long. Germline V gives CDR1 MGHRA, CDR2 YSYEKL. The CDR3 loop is CASSRIGRDRVTDTQYF. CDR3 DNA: TGCGCCAGCAGCCGCATCGGCCGGGACAGGGTAACAGATACGCAGTATTTT.

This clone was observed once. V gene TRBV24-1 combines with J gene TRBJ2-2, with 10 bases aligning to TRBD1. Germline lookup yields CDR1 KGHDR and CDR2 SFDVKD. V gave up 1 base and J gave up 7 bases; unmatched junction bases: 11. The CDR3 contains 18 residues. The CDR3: CATSDLPSGTGAIGELFF. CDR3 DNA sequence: TGTGCCACCAGTGATTTACCCTCCGGGACAGGGGCGATCGGGGAGCTGTTTTTT.

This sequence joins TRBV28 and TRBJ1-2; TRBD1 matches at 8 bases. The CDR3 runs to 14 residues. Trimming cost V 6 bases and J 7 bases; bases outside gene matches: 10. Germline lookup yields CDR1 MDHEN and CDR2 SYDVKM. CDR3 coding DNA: TGTGCCAGCAGCAAACAGGGGGGTGTGGGTGGCTACACCTTC. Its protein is CASSKQGGVGGYTF.

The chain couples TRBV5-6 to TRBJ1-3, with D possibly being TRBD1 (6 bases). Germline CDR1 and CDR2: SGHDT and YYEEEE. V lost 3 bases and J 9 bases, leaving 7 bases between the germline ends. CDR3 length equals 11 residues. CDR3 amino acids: CASSSTGTIYF. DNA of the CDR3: TGTGCCAGCAGCTCGACAGGCACCATATATTTT.